Below, 21 T cell receptor beta chains from the same sample are listed, as sequenced in a study of vaccination and CD4 T cells after COVID-19 (dated by TCRdb to between 2021 and 2023). The protocol used for the library was PCR. The sample was run on an Illumina iSeq 100. TCR sequencing of DNA from cultured CD4+ T cells used the Oncomine TCR Beta short-read assay at the Johns Hopkins FTIC core. The public reads were quality trimmed at Q25 with fastp and then assembled into clones with MiXCR by TCRdb, keeping productive beta chains. CDR3 protein duplicates are merged, each entry listing the most common genes and DNA. The table for this sample lists roughly 24,000 distinct CDR3 sequences; 55% to 70% of them were counted only once. The top ten clonotypes cover around 5% of the sample. Their antigen targets remain unknown. The sample's treatment or condition label is to be understood as: approximately 9-day PBMC culture with coronavirus spike peptide pools or control peptides (ViraFEST assay).

The material sequenced was CD4+ T cells from blood, cultured in vitro. Every receptor here comes from a human donor who had recovered from COVID-19.

The chain couples TRBV7-6 to TRBJ1-4; D might be TRBD1 (5 bases). The V end lost 4 bases, the J end lost 7 bases, and 10 bases lay between the germline ends. Germline CDR1 and CDR2: SGHVS and FNYEAQ. The CDR3 has 13 amino acids. The DNA for the CDR3 is TGTGCCAGCAGCTCGCAGGGCGTTGAAAAACTGTTTTTT. It is translated as CASSSQGVEKLFF.

The chain is built from TRBV20-1 and TRBJ1-1; unclear D gene. V was pared by 5 bases and J by 2 bases, with 15 bases between. CDR1 is DFQATT and CDR2 is SNEGSKA in the germline V gene (reference sequence). There are 14 residues in the CDR3. For the CDR3, the DNA is TGCAGTGCTCCCCCGGGAGGCCCTAACACTGAAGCTTTCTTT. Amino acid sequence: CSAPPGGPNTEAFF.

This clonotype was counted between two and nine times. The V gene is TRBV20-1, the J gene TRBJ2-2; 7 nucleotides agree with TRBD2. The germline CDR1 and CDR2 sequences are DFQATT and SNEGSKA (reference sequence). CDR3 length: 13 amino acids. V shed 3 bases and J 6 bases; nucleotides not matched to a gene: 4. Here the CDR3 DNA reads TGCAGTGCTAGTTCGGCGGGGGCCGGGGAGCTGTTTTTT. This sequence encodes CSASSAGAGELFF.

This chain connects TRBV4-3 to TRBJ2-1; 9 bases fit TRBD1. Unmatched junction bases numbered 3, after V lost 4 bases and J lost 8 bases. Germline CDR1 is LGHNA and CDR2 is YSLEER. The CDR3 loop spans 13 amino acids. The CDR3, as DNA: TGCGCCAGCAGCCGCACAGGGGGCTATGAGCAGTTCTTC. Its translation is CASSRTGGYEQFF.

The J gene is TRBJ2-5, the V gene TRBV21-1. TRBV21-1 is deemed a pseudogene. CDR3 length: 13 residues. As DNA, the CDR3 is TGTGCCAGCAGCAAGGCGACGGAAGAGACCCAGTACTTC. Amino acids: CASSKATEETQYF.

A single count supports this clonotype. The chain uses TRBV7-9 and TRBJ1-2; D is ambiguous. This CDR3 is built from 12 residues. Germline lookup yields CDR1 SEHNR and CDR2 FQNEAQ (reference sequence). V was cut by 3 bases and J by 5 bases, with 7 bases left in between. The CDR3 loop reads CASSFGDYGYTF. The CDR3 DNA follows: TGTGCCAGCAGCTTCGGCGATTATGGCTACACCTTC.

The chain combines TRBV4-3 with TRBJ1-5; 7 bases are shared with TRBD1. Germline V gene sequence: CDR1 LGHNA, CDR2 YSLEER. V lost 0 bases and J lost 5; bases outside the gene matches: 10. The CDR3 is 17 residues long. CDR3 bases: TGCGCCAGCAGCCAAGAACAGCAGGGGGTGACAGATCAGCCCCAGCATTTT. Residues: CASSQEQQGVTDQPQHF.

V and J are TRBV6-5 and TRBJ1-1, with a tentative D call TRBD1 (6 bases). In germline, CDR1 is MNHEY, CDR2 SVGAGI. The ends were cut back, 0 bases at V and 2 bases at J, with 13 bases in the middle. This CDR3 is 16 amino acids long. CDR3 sequence: CASSYSTPGVNTEAFF. CDR3 nucleotides: TGTGCCAGCAGTTACTCGACTCCAGGGGTAAACACTGAAGCTTTCTTT.

The DNA for the CDR3 is TGTGCCAGCAGTTTGGGACTAGTGCTAGATACGCAGTATTTT. Protein sequence: CASSLGLVLDTQYF. The chain links TRBV6-2 or TRBV6-3 to TRBJ2-3; TRBD2 aligns across 8 bases. The junction had 5 bases not matched to a gene; V was cut back by 4 bases and J by 5 bases. The CDR3 has 14 residues. CDR1 and CDR2 (germline): MNHEY, SVGEGT.

The V and J genes are TRBV20-1 and TRBJ2-7; unclear D gene. The length of the CDR3 is 13 residues. Between the trimmed V and J ends, which lost 5 bases and 3 bases, there was a span of 14 bases. The germline V gene has CDR1 DFQATT and CDR2 SNEGSKA (reference sequence). CDR3 protein: CSAPPPGHYEQYF. Here the CDR3 DNA reads TGCAGTGCTCCCCCCCCCGGGCACTACGAGCAGTACTTC.

This chain links TRBV7-2 with TRBJ2-5; D gene unclear. CDR3 length equals 14 residues. Trimming left V 2 bases short and J 0 bases short, with 7 bases between. Germline CDR1 SGHTA, CDR2 FQGNSA. CDR3 loop: CASSLTRHQETQYF. DNA of the CDR3: TGTGCCAGCAGCTTAACCCGTCACCAAGAGACCCAGTACTTC.

The chain employs TRBV9 and TRBJ2-7; D is ambiguous. Germline V gene lookup returns CDR1 SGDLS and CDR2 YYNGEE. Trimming pared 0 bases from V and 2 bases from J, leaving 9 bases between. This CDR3 has 14 residues. CDR3 in amino acids: CASSVDENPYEQYF. The DNA of the CDR3 is TGTGCCAGCAGCGTAGATGAGAATCCCTACGAGCAGTACTTC.

This clonotype was observed a handful of times. The CDR3 sequence is CASQSGQPNNQPQHF. The CDR3 DNA reads TGTGCCAGTCAATCGGGACAGCCAAACAATCAGCCCCAGCATTTT. The chain couples TRBV7-2 to TRBJ1-5; TRBD1 agrees at 7 bases. The CDR3 has 15 residues. Trimming cost V 9 bases and J 3 bases; bases outside gene matches: 11. Germline loops: CDR1 SGHTA, CDR2 FQGNSA.

The rearrangement joins TRBV7-2 to TRBJ2-2, with D perhaps TRBD2 (6 bases). This CDR3 has 15 amino acids. Germline loops: CDR1 SGHTA, CDR2 FQGNSA. The V end lost 2 bases, the J end lost 7 bases, and 14 bases lay between the germline ends. CDR3 loop: CASSLLGRGVGELFF. The DNA of the CDR3 is TGTGCCAGCAGCTTACTCGGGAGAGGGGTCGGGGAGCTGTTTTTT.

This clonotype has a single count. This rearrangement joins TRBV7-2 to TRBJ2-7, with D tentatively TRBD1 (6 bases). The ends were cut back, 2 bases at V and 7 bases at J, with 18 bases in the middle. The CDR3 spans 15 residues. Looked up from germline, CDR1 is SGHTA and CDR2 is FQGNSA. The CDR3 region is CASSLTPGQTGEQYF. The CDR3 DNA reads as TGTGCCAGCAGCTTAACCCCCGGACAGACCGGGGAGCAGTACTTC.

This clonotype was observed a few times. V is TRBV7-2 and J is TRBJ1-6; no clear D. Germline-derived CDR1 and CDR2 are SGHTA and FQGNSA. The CDR3 covers 15 residues. The V and J ends lost 3 bases and 9 bases respectively, with 15 bases between them. The CDR3 region is CASSFDRTRTSPLHF. The CDR3 nucleotides read TGTGCCAGCAGCTTCGATCGGACGAGGACTTCACCCCTCCACTTT.

This clonotype was picked up a small number of times. The rearrangement joins TRBV7-3 to TRBJ1-2; D remains ambiguous. Germline loops: CDR1 SGHTA, CDR2 FQGTGA. The CDR3 spans 14 residues. V shed 8 bases and J shed 2 bases, with 15 bases lying between them. The CDR3 loop is CASDRGDPNYGYTF. The CDR3, as DNA: TGTGCCAGCGATCGAGGCGATCCCAACTATGGCTACACCTTC.

The genes are TRBV24-1 and TRBJ2-5; D gene uncertain. V lost 5 bases and J lost 5, with 11 bases in between. CDR1 and CDR2 from the germline V gene are KGHDR and SFDVKD. CDR3 length equals 13 residues. The CDR3 is CATSVGKGETQYF. The CDR3, as DNA: TGTGCCACCAGTGTAGGGAAAGGGGAGACCCAGTACTTC.

This clonotype was picked up a small number of times. The genes are TRBV6-1 and TRBJ2-4; 7 bases map to TRBD1. The CDR3 consists of 17 residues. With V trimmed by 5 bases and J by 0 bases, 10 bases remained unmatched. CDR1 MNHNS and CDR2 SASEGT come from the germline V gene. The CDR3: CASSPRTTGLAKNIQYF. The CDR3, as DNA: TGTGCCAGCAGTCCACGGACGACAGGGTTAGCCAAAAACATTCAGTACTTC.

The rearrangement joins TRBV27 to TRBJ2-7; TRBD1 is a possible D gene (7 bases). The CDR3 is 15 residues long. The germline gives CDR1 MNHEY, CDR2 SMNVEV (reference sequence). V was trimmed by 4 bases and J by 6 bases, leaving 19 bases between them. CDR3 in amino acids: CASSSYKAGGLEQYF. As DNA, the CDR3 is TGTGCCAGCAGTTCCTACAAGGCAGGGGGGCTCGAGCAGTACTTC.

J is TRBJ1-2 and V is TRBV20-1; the match to TRBD1 covers 10 bases. Trimming removed 2 bases from V and 3 bases from J; junction bases left unmatched: 9. The CDR3 covers 16 residues. Per germline, CDR1 DFQATT and CDR2 SNEGSKA (reference sequence). The CDR3 nucleotides are TGCAGTGCTAGAACGGGACAGGGGAGGAAGGACTATGGCTACACCTTC. It specifies CSARTGQGRKDYGYTF.